Reported below is one T cell receptor beta chain. No antigen is known for it. This CDR3 is 17 amino acids long. J lost 4 bases, V lost 4 bases, and 10 bases had no gene match. Germline assignment: CDR1 LNHDA and CDR2 SQIVND (reference sequence). The data stem from a study of CD8 T cells in ankylosing spondylitis. General observations from the study: Enrichment of disease-linked clones was reportedly significant in matched ankylosing spondylitis synovial fluid.

TCRdb reprocessed the 5' RACE reads via MiXCR and lists one record per CDR3 protein. The top ten clones hold 6.8% of a sample with under 300,000 distinct CDR3 sequences, roughly 10% of them seen once. This clonotype originated in a male donor with ankylosing spondylitis or in good health (not recorded which). V usage is TRBV19 and J usage is TRBJ2-2; 9 bases fit TRBD1. Material for sequencing was blood, either unsorted or a sorted T cell fraction (not recorded which). CDR3 nucleotides: TGTGCCAGTAGTACGACCCCGGACAGGGGTGGCACCGGGGAGCTGTTTTTT. Protein product: CASSTTPDRGGTGELFF.